A selection of T cell receptor beta chains follows, all from one sample in a study of T-cell memory formation after mild COVID-19. One entry per CDR3 protein results from TCRdb running MiXCR on the 5' RACE reads. The data hold under 8,500 distinct CDR3 sequences, with approximately 32% observed a single time. Material: PBMCs or a T cell subset sorted from them (not recorded which). These receptors all come from an adult woman who had mild COVID-19 (a few samples of this study predate the infection). Cell type and time point are not known. Each CDR3 is given with its conserved first and last residue. D genes are given only for firm matches. Clone size is given for some rows only: seen once, a few or many times, or a class if the clone is expanded.

v_call,clone_size,j_call,d_call,cdr3_aa,cdr3_nt
TRBV7-2,.,TRBJ2-3,TRBD2,CASNRAGSTDTQYF,TGTGCCAGCAATCGAGCGGGGAGCACAGATACGCAGTATTTT
TRBV20-1,.,TRBJ2-1,.,CSARDRLSSYNEQFF,TGCAGTGCTAGAGATCGCCTTAGCTCCTACAATGAGCAGTTCTTC
TRBV27,many,TRBJ2-5,TRBD2,CASSSGLAVETQYF,TGTGCCAGCAGTTCGGGACTAGCGGTGGAGACCCAGTACTTC
TRBV6-5,many,TRBJ2-7,TRBD1,CASSKGQGVLEQYF,TGTGCCAGCAGCAAGGGGCAGGGGGTCCTCGAGCAGTACTTC
TRBV5-1,medium-sized,TRBJ2-1,TRBD2,CASSLSPLAGGRNEQFF,TGCGCCAGCAGCTTGTCCCCGCTAGCGGGGGGGCGCAATGAGCAGTTCTTC
TRBV27,many,TRBJ2-3,TRBD2,CASGLAMDTQYF,TGTGCCAGTGGACTAGCAATGGATACGCAGTATTTT
TRBV6-4,.,TRBJ2-3,TRBD1,CASSDSQGSTDTQYF,TGTGCCAGCAGTGACTCACAGGGGTCAACAGATACGCAGTATTTT
TRBV5-1,.,TRBJ1-2,.,CASSSGGQGLNYGYTF,TGCGCCAGCAGCTCCGGAGGCCAGGGACTGAACTATGGCTACACCTTC
TRBV5-6,many,TRBJ2-5,.,CASSLVAAGRETQYF,TGTGCCAGCAGCTTGGTGGCCGCCGGACGGGAGACCCAGTACTTC
TRBV9,many,TRBJ1-1,.,CASSSRTDVNTEAFF,TGTGCCAGCAGCTCCCGGACAGACGTGAACACTGAAGCTTTCTTT
TRBV10-2,.,TRBJ1-5,.,CASGQGMSNQPQHF,TGCGCCAGCGGGCAGGGGATGAGCAATCAGCCCCAGCATTTT
TRBV5-1,many,TRBJ2-7,TRBD2,CASSWRTSGRDFDYEQYF,TGCGCCAGCAGCTGGAGGACTAGCGGGAGGGATTTTGACTACGAGCAGTACTTC
TRBV4-1,large,TRBJ2-2,.,CASSQERGALPGELFF,TGCGCCAGCAGCCAAGAACGGGGGGCGCTCCCCGGGGAGCTGTTTTTT
TRBV20-1,many,TRBJ2-2,TRBD2,CSARDMPLRGGGELFF,TGCAGTGCTAGAGACATGCCCCTCCGCGGGGGCGGGGAGCTGTTTTTT
TRBV6-2/TRBV6-3,many,TRBJ1-5,.,CASSYPPRVEYQPQHF,TGTGCCAGCAGTTACCCGCCCAGGGTGGAATATCAGCCCCAGCATTTT
TRBV7-2,.,TRBJ2-3,.,CASSLVGAGASTDTQYF,TGTGCCAGCAGCTTAGTAGGTGCGGGGGCTAGCACAGATACGCAGTATTTT
TRBV24-1,many,TRBJ2-3,TRBD2,CATSEPGLAGGTDTQYF,TGTGCCACCAGTGAGCCGGGACTAGCGGGAGGCACAGATACGCAGTATTTT
TRBV5-6,once,TRBJ2-7,.,CASRLGQNYEQYF,TGTGCCAGCAGGTTAGGACAGAACTACGAGCAGTACTTC
TRBV7-9,medium-sized,TRBJ2-3,.,CAISPRDLNTDTQYF,TGTGCCATCAGCCCCCGGGACTTGAACACAGATACGCAGTATTTT
TRBV5-1,medium-sized,TRBJ2-3,.,CASSSQASGTDTQYF,TGCGCCAGCAGCTCCCAAGCTTCGGGCACAGATACGCAGTATTTT
TRBV24-1,.,TRBJ2-3,.,CATITRTAKADTQYF,TGTGCCACCATCACCCGGACGGCTAAGGCAGATACGCAGTATTTT
TRBV5-1,many,TRBJ1-6,TRBD1,CASSLGRQGAYNSPLHF,TGCGCCAGCAGCTTGGGCCGACAGGGGGCTTATAATTCACCCCTCCACTTT
TRBV29-1,.,TRBJ2-2,.,CSVARQANTGELFF,TGCAGCGTTGCTCGGCAGGCGAACACCGGGGAGCTGTTTTTT
TRBV15,many,TRBJ1-1,.,CATRGGTEAFF,TGTGCCACCCGAGGGGGCACTGAAGCTTTCTTT
TRBV12-3/TRBV12-4,many,TRBJ2-3,.,CASRPAWEGETDTQYF,TGTGCCAGCAGGCCAGCTTGGGAAGGGGAGACAGATACGCAGTATTTT
TRBV12-3/TRBV12-4,medium-sized,TRBJ1-2,.,CASSLGGGYGYTF,TGTGCCAGCAGCCTCGGAGGGGGCTATGGCTACACCTTC
TRBV12-3/TRBV12-4,.,TRBJ2-2,.,CASSPGLNTGELFF,TGTGCCAGCAGTCCGGGACTTAACACCGGGGAGCTGTTTTTT
TRBV12-3/TRBV12-4,medium-sized,TRBJ2-7,.,CASSFSPGVYEQYF,TGTGCCAGCAGTTTTTCCCCGGGAGTCTACGAGCAGTACTTC
TRBV7-8,medium-sized,TRBJ1-1,.,CASSPLTNTEAFF,TGTGCCAGCAGCCCCCTCACGAACACTGAAGCTTTCTTT
TRBV15,many,TRBJ2-7,.,CATSSYRDPSYEQYF,TGTGCCACCAGCAGCTACCGGGACCCGTCCTACGAGCAGTACTTC
TRBV27,.,TRBJ1-2,TRBD1,CASSSGQGVFGYTF,TGTGCCAGCAGTTCCGGACAGGGGGTTTTTGGCTACACCTTC
TRBV20-1,many,TRBJ2-7,.,CSAEDLSNSYEQYF,TGCAGTGCTGAGGACCTATCTAATTCCTACGAGCAGTACTTC
TRBV27,many,TRBJ2-7,TRBD1,CASSLTGTEHSYEQYF,TGTGCCAGCAGTCTCACCGGGACAGAACACTCCTACGAGCAGTACTTC
TRBV4-2,medium-sized,TRBJ2-7,.,CASSQEYWDTAYEQYF,TGTGCCAGCAGCCAAGAGTATTGGGACACAGCCTACGAGCAGTACTTC
TRBV20-1,many,TRBJ2-7,.,CSARSYVGYEQYF,TGCAGTGCTAGAAGTTATGTGGGCTACGAGCAGTACTTC